This entry lists 13 T cell receptor beta chains sequenced from one sample in a study of Tregs in tolerant kidney transplant recipients (dated by TCRdb to the late 2010s). The time point label of this sample denotes: blood sample drawn before combined kidney and bone marrow transplant. Library preparation employed the immunoSEQ multiplex PCR assay. In its TCRdb copy, this immuneACCESS table keeps in-frame sequences only and misses some clones. Where compared with another copy, unresolved V genes explain less than half of these, and the others have no known cause. Recorded for this sample are roughly 66,000 clones; 80% to 95% of them occurred a single time. Approximately 11% of the sample rests with the top ten. The sequencing used CD8+ T cells from blood, collected before the transplant. The receptor source for this set is a human donor who received a combined kidney and bone marrow transplant.

V gene TRBV5-6 combines with J gene TRBJ2-7, with D hard to call. V dropped 1 base and J dropped 5 bases, with 10 bases sitting between them. The CDR3 contains 13 residues. The germline V gene encodes CDR1 SGHDT and CDR2 YYEEEE. CDR3 nucleotides: TGTGCCAGCAGCTTGCGGGTTAAGGACGAGCAGTACTTC. This codes for CASSLRVKDEQYF.

This chain connects TRBV4-3 to TRBJ2-2; D gene uncertain. The CDR3 covers 14 residues. The V gene's germline CDR1 is LGHNA and CDR2 YSLEER. The V gene lost 7 bases and the J gene lost 1 base, with 10 bases spanning the gap. This chain's CDR3 is CASTERMNTGELFF. In nucleotides, the CDR3 is TGCGCCAGCACCGAGAGGATGAACACCGGGGAGCTGTTTTTT.

CDR3 DNA sequence: TGTGCCAGTAGTATTGGGGCAGTTGAAGCTTTCTTT. This sequence encodes CASSIGAVEAFF. The J gene is TRBJ1-1, the V gene TRBV19, with D perhaps matching TRBD1 (5 bases). Trimming shortened V by 3 bases and J by 7 bases, and 9 bases separated the two germline ends. This CDR3 spans 12 amino acids. The germline V gene has CDR1 LNHDA and CDR2 SQIVND (reference sequence).

This chain uses TRBV27 with TRBJ2-7, with 7 bases fitting TRBD2. J gave up 3 bases and V 6 bases, and 20 bases lay outside the gene matches. The CDR3 loop spans 18 amino acids. Germline V gene sequence: CDR1 MNHEY, CDR2 SMNVEV (reference sequence). CDR3 region: CASSVLSPSGITLYEQYF. The CDR3 region has the DNA TGTGCCAGCAGCGTTCTGAGCCCCAGCGGGATAACCCTCTACGAGCAGTACTTC.

The CDR3: CASSPGQGARGYTF. Written as DNA, the CDR3 is TGTGCCAGCAGCCCAGGACAGGGGGCGCGGGGCTACACCTTC. The chain couples TRBV7-9 to TRBJ1-2; 11 nucleotides match TRBD1. Germline loops: CDR1 SEHNR, CDR2 FQNEAQ (reference sequence). There are 14 residues in the CDR3. V gave up 5 bases and J gave up 8 bases; unmatched junction bases: 7.

In this sample, this clone turned up once. V gene TRBV6-5 combines with J gene TRBJ1-5; TRBD1 matches at 8 bases. CDR1 is MNHEY, CDR2 SVGAGI, per germline. After removal of 5 bases from V and 2 bases from J, the junction contained 2 bases not matched to a gene. This CDR3 comprises 14 residues. The CDR3 nucleotides are TGTGCCAGCAGTCAGGGGGCAGGCAATCAGCCCCAGCATTTT. As protein: CASSQGAGNQPQHF.

This sequence joins TRBV4-3 and TRBJ2-7; TRBD1 agrees at 11 bases. From germline, CDR1 is LGHNA and CDR2 YSLEER. The CDR3 totals 14 residues. The V gene end was trimmed by 5 bases and the J gene end by 4 bases; junction bases not matched to a gene: 4. The CDR3, as DNA: TGCGCCAGCAGCTACGGACAGGGGGCATACGAGCAGTACTTC. Protein: CASSYGQGAYEQYF.

In the case of this clone: Relative to the germline gene, one junction end is altered; a read error may explain this. This chain links TRBV30 with TRBJ2-6; no reliable D call. CDR1 and CDR2 from the germline V gene are GTSNPN and SVGIG (reference sequence). The CDR3 length is 16 residues. DNA for the CDR3: TGTGCCCGGAGTCCTACGGGTGGGTCTGGGGCCAACGTCCTGACTTTC. This codes for CARSPTGGSGANVLTF.

V gene TRBV7-9 combines with J gene TRBJ2-3; D might be TRBD2 (6 bases). The CDR3 sequence is 13 residues long. Germline lookup yields CDR1 SEHNR and CDR2 FQNEAQ (reference sequence). V gave up 5 bases and J gave up 9 bases, with 15 bases separating them. The CDR3 DNA sequence: TGTGCCAGCAGCCCGGAGGGGTCAACCACGCAGTATTTT. It translates to CASSPEGSTTQYF.

The chain uses TRBV7-8 and TRBJ1-5; the D gene is possibly TRBD1 (6 bases). Germline V lookup: CDR1 SGHVS, CDR2 FQNEAQ. V shed 1 base and J shed 4 bases, with 8 bases lying between them. The CDR3 runs 14 residues. The CDR3 is CASSLEGGNQPQHF. The DNA of the CDR3 is TGTGCCAGCAGCTTAGAGGGGGGGAATCAGCCCCAGCATTTT. Based on the CDR3 plus reference TRBV7-8 and TRBJ1-5, the full variable domain is GAGVSQSPRYKVAKRGQDVALRCDPISGHVSLFWYQQALGQGPEFLTYFQNEAQLDKSGLPSDRFFAERPEGSVSTLKIQRTQQEDSAVYLCASSLEGGNQPQHFGDGTRLSIL.

The V gene is TRBV27, the J gene TRBJ2-5, with D possibly matching TRBD2 (5 bases). Germline CDR1 is MNHEY and CDR2 is SMNVEV (reference sequence). The CDR3 extends over 14 amino acids. V was shortened by 3 bases and J by 2 bases, with 10 bases between the two germline ends. The CDR3 DNA follows: TGTGCCAGCAGTTTCGGCCCGGGGCAAGAGACCCAGTACTTC. This encodes CASSFGPGQETQYF.

The genes are TRBV30 and TRBJ1-2; no reliable D call. V shed 4 bases and J shed 4 bases, with 10 bases lying between them. Germline V gives CDR1 GTSNPN, CDR2 SVGIG (reference sequence). The CDR3 contains 12 residues. The CDR3 DNA reads TGTGCCTGGAACCCTCCGGGCTATGGCTACACCTTC. It yields the protein CAWNPPGYGYTF.

The V and J genes are TRBV5-6 and TRBJ1-5; maybe TRBD1 (5 bases). The V end was cut by 0 bases, the J end by 6 bases, with 10 bases between. CDR1 and CDR2 from the germline V gene are SGHDT and YYEEEE. This CDR3 is 14 amino acids long. This CDR3 reads CASSLGQGFQPQHF. The CDR3 nucleotides read TGTGCCAGCAGCTTGGGGCAGGGTTTTCAGCCCCAGCATTTT.